Listed below are T cell receptor beta chains from one sample, sequenced in a study of a mutant IDH1 vaccine in newly diagnosed glioma. TCRdb keeps only in-frame clones here, not all; method: immunoSEQ multiplex PCR. The sample contains 110,000 or so clones, approximately 87% of which appear only once. No antigens are known for them. The source material was PBMCs, sampled from a glioma patient whose treatment included an IDH1 peptide vaccine. The receptors derive from a woman in her 50s with glioma. CDR3s leave out the opening cysteine and the closing phenylalanine or tryptophan. Only part of the rows carry a size: once, few, many, or a class if the clone is expanded.

abundance: -; len: 13; j_gene: TRBJ2-2; v_gene: TRBV11-3; CDR3aa: ASSPRGVGTGELF
abundance: -; len: 12; j_gene: TRBJ1-2; v_gene: TRBV9; CDR3aa: ASSVGAGSFGYT
abundance: -; len: 11; j_gene: TRBJ1-1; v_gene: TRBV29-1; CDR3aa: SARDQEPTEAF
abundance: -; len: 12; j_gene: TRBJ2-7; v_gene: TRBV7-9; CDR3aa: ASSLDRGFVEQY
abundance: -; len: 13; j_gene: TRBJ2-2; v_gene: TRBV19; CDR3aa: ASSILASNTGELF
abundance: -; len: 17; j_gene: TRBJ2-3; v_gene: TRBV27; CDR3aa: ASSLGQGRLAGDRRAQY
abundance: -; len: 13; j_gene: TRBJ2-7; v_gene: TRBV19; CDR3aa: ASSIAAWGEAEQY
abundance: -; len: 11; j_gene: TRBJ2-1; v_gene: TRBV6-5; CDR3aa: ASSWDRANEQF
abundance: -; len: 12; j_gene: TRBJ2-3; v_gene: TRBV27; CDR3aa: ASNHGALRDTQY
abundance: -; len: 12; j_gene: TRBJ2-1; v_gene: TRBV4-2; CDR3aa: ASSQDGGYNEQF
abundance: -; len: 11; j_gene: -; v_gene: TRBV6-5; CDR3aa: ASSPDSTYEQY
abundance: -; len: 15; j_gene: TRBJ2-1; v_gene: TRBV14; CDR3aa: ASSQTPWSGEENEQF
abundance: -; len: 14; j_gene: TRBJ1-5; v_gene: TRBV7-8; CDR3aa: ASSPSYGVSNQPQH
abundance: -; len: 11; j_gene: TRBJ1-1; v_gene: TRBV15; CDR3aa: ATSRDGAAEAF
abundance: -; len: 12; j_gene: TRBJ2-5; v_gene: TRBV5-1; CDR3aa: ASSSQGSQETQY
abundance: -; len: 13; j_gene: TRBJ2-5; v_gene: TRBV6-5; CDR3aa: ASSPGLAVRETQY
abundance: -; len: 10; j_gene: TRBJ1-2; v_gene: TRBV5-8; CDR3aa: ASSLRGGPRT
abundance: -; len: 14; j_gene: TRBJ2-2; v_gene: TRBV5-1; CDR3aa: ASSFQGLGGTGELF
abundance: -; len: 11; j_gene: TRBJ2-5; v_gene: TRBV5-1; CDR3aa: ASSPGQGETQY
abundance: -; len: 14; j_gene: TRBJ2-1; v_gene: TRBV28; CDR3aa: ASSPLTSGPYNEQF
abundance: once; len: 14; j_gene: TRBJ2-3; v_gene: TRBV10-2; CDR3aa: ASSEEDTFSTDTQY
abundance: -; len: 9; j_gene: TRBJ2-7; v_gene: TRBV2; CDR3aa: ASIYSEEQY
abundance: once; len: 11; j_gene: TRBJ1-5; v_gene: TRBV6-1; CDR3aa: AITWTADQPQH
abundance: -; len: 12; j_gene: TRBJ2-3; v_gene: TRBV10-3; CDR3aa: AISEGRPTDTQY
abundance: -; len: 13; j_gene: TRBJ2-1; v_gene: TRBV5-5; CDR3aa: ASRVAENSYNEQF
abundance: -; len: 13; j_gene: TRBJ1-3; v_gene: TRBV11-2; CDR3aa: ASSLDHAMGNTIY
abundance: -; len: 12; j_gene: TRBJ2-1; v_gene: TRBV6-6; CDR3aa: ASSYEAGVNEQF
abundance: -; len: 13; j_gene: TRBJ1-3; v_gene: TRBV5-1; CDR3aa: ASSTIPGSGNTIY
abundance: -; len: 12; j_gene: TRBJ2-7; v_gene: TRBV13; CDR3aa: ASSLERESGEQY
abundance: once; len: 9; j_gene: TRBJ2-7; v_gene: TRBV6-5; CDR3aa: ASSPGQMQY
abundance: -; len: 14; j_gene: -; v_gene: TRBV5-1; CDR3aa: ASTLIPGLADYEQY
abundance: -; len: 14; j_gene: TRBJ2-2; v_gene: TRBV7-9; CDR3aa: ASSLGLAGTTGELF
abundance: -; len: 14; j_gene: TRBJ1-2; v_gene: TRBV14; CDR3aa: ASSDNRGKKGYGYT
abundance: -; len: 16; j_gene: TRBJ2-5; v_gene: TRBV18; CDR3aa: ASSPGLAGGRSQETQY
abundance: -; len: 14; j_gene: TRBJ2-3; v_gene: TRBV19; CDR3aa: ASSIRGPPSTDTQY
abundance: -; len: 12; j_gene: TRBJ2-3; v_gene: TRBV6-6; CDR3aa: ASSYASGTDTQY
abundance: -; len: 11; j_gene: TRBJ1-4; v_gene: TRBV9; CDR3aa: ASSEFQGEKLF
abundance: -; len: 16; j_gene: TRBJ2-1; v_gene: TRBV5-1; CDR3aa: ASSRVRLAGGLLDEQF
abundance: -; len: 9; j_gene: TRBJ2-7; v_gene: TRBV7-8; CDR3aa: ASSLAKGQY
abundance: -; len: 12; j_gene: TRBJ1-4; v_gene: TRBV29-1; CDR3aa: SVGAGWGMGKLF
abundance: -; len: 15; j_gene: TRBJ2-3; v_gene: TRBV4-1; CDR3aa: ASSHGRSSGSTDTQY
abundance: -; len: 11; j_gene: TRBJ2-7; v_gene: TRBV19; CDR3aa: ASSGSESYEQY
abundance: -; len: 11; j_gene: TRBJ1-1; v_gene: TRBV29-1; CDR3aa: SAGQGSDTEAF
abundance: -; len: 10; j_gene: TRBJ2-7; v_gene: TRBV2; CDR3aa: ASSVGGYEQY
abundance: -; len: 14; j_gene: TRBJ2-3; v_gene: TRBV5-1; CDR3aa: ASSLGTGGRADTQY
abundance: -; len: 9; j_gene: TRBJ2-5; v_gene: TRBV20-1; CDR3aa: SANVRETQY
abundance: -; len: 13; j_gene: TRBJ1-2; v_gene: TRBV5-1; CDR3aa: ASSLGQGGNYGYT
abundance: -; len: 14; j_gene: TRBJ1-4; v_gene: TRBV6-1; CDR3aa: ASSEAVGAANEKLF
abundance: -; len: 13; j_gene: TRBJ2-1; v_gene: TRBV6-1; CDR3aa: ASSEAGGIYNEQF
abundance: -; len: 12; j_gene: TRBJ1-6; v_gene: TRBV10-2; CDR3aa: ASSSPGPDSPLH
abundance: once; len: 11; j_gene: TRBJ2-7; v_gene: TRBV11-2; CDR3aa: ASSLGGPYEQY
abundance: -; len: 10; j_gene: TRBJ1-1; v_gene: TRBV6-1; CDR3aa: ASRGENLEAF
abundance: -; len: 16; j_gene: TRBJ1-4; v_gene: TRBV6-1; CDR3aa: ASSEALRTGATNEKLF
abundance: -; len: 12; j_gene: TRBJ1-4; v_gene: TRBV28; CDR3aa: ASSLEGAGEKLF
abundance: -; len: 13; j_gene: TRBJ2-7; v_gene: TRBV9; CDR3aa: ASSVAVYPTYEQY
abundance: -; len: 13; j_gene: TRBJ2-7; v_gene: TRBV5-4; CDR3aa: ASSPGTSDLYEQY
abundance: -; len: 12; j_gene: TRBJ2-7; v_gene: TRBV28; CDR3aa: ASSFGQGSYEQY
abundance: few; len: 16; j_gene: TRBJ2-1; v_gene: TRBV7-6; CDR3aa: ASSSGTSGRVGYNEQF
abundance: -; len: 13; j_gene: TRBJ2-1; v_gene: TRBV5-1; CDR3aa: ASSLAGTVDNEQF
abundance: -; len: 12; j_gene: TRBJ1-2; v_gene: TRBV6-6; CDR3aa: ASSPRDRGSGYT